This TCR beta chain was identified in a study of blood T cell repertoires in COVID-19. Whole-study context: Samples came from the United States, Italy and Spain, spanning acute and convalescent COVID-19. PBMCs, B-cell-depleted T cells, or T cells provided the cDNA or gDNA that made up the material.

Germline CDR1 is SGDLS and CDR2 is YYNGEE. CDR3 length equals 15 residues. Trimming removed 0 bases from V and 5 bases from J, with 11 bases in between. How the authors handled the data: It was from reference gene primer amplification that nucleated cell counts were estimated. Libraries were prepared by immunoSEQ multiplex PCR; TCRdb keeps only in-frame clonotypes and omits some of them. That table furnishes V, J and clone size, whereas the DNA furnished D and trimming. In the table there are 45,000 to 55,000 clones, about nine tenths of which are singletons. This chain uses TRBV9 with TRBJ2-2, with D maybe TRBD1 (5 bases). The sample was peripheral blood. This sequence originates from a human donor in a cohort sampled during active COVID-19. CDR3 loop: CASSVEGASTGELFF. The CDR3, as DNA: TGTGCCAGCAGCGTAGAAGGGGCTTCAACCGGGGAGCTGTTTTTT. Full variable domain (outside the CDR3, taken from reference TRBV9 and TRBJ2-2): DSGVTQTPKHLITATGQRVTLRCSPRSGDLSVYWYQQSLDQGLQFLIQYYNGEERAKGNILERFSAQQFPDLHSELNLSSLELGDSALYFCASSVEGASTGELFFGEGSRLTVL.